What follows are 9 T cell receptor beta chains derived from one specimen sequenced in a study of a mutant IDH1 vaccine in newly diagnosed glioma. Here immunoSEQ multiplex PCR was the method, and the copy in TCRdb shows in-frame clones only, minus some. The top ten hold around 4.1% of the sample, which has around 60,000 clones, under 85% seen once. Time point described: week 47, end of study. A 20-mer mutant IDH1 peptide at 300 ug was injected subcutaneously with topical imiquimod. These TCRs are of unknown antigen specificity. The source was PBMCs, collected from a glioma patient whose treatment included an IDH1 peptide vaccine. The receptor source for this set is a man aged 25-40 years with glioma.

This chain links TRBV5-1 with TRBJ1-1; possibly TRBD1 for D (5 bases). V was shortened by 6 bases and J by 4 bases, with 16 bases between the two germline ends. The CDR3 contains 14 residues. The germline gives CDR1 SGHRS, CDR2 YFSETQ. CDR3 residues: CASTAGGYSTEAFF. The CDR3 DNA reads TGCGCCAGCACGGCGGGGGGATATAGCACTGAAGCTTTCTTT.

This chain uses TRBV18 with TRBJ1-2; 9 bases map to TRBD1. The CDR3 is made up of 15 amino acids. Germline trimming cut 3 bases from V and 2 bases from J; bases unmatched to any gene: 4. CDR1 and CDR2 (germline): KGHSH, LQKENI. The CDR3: CASSPIGTGNYGYTF. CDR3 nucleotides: TGTGCCAGCTCACCCATTGGGACAGGGAACTATGGCTACACCTTC.

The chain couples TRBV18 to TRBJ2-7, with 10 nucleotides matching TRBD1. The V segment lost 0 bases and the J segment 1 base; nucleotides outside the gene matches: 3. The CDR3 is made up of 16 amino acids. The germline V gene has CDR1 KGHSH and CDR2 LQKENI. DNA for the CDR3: TGTGCCAGCTCACCACCGATGGGACAGGGGTCCTACGAGCAGTACTTC. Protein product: CASSPPMGQGSYEQYF.

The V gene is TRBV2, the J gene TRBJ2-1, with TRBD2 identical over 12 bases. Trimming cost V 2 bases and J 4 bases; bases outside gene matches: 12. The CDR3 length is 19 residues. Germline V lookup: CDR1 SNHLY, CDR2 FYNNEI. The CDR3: CASSEKLAGGLYIYNEQFF. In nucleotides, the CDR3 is TGTGCCAGCAGTGAAAAACTAGCGGGGGGCCTTTATATTTACAATGAGCAGTTCTTC. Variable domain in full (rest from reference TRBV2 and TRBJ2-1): EPEVTQTPSHQVTQMGQEVILRCVPISNHLYFYWYRQILGQKVEFLVSFYNNEISEKSEIFDDQFSVERPDGSNFTLKIRSTKLEDSAMYFCASSEKLAGGLYIYNEQFFGPGTRLTVL.

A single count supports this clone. The CDR3: CASSLGTSGNIQYF. DNA of the CDR3: TGTGCCAGCAGCTTAGGGACTAGCGGGAACATTCAGTACTTC. The chain uses TRBV7-8 and TRBJ2-4; 11 bases fit TRBD2. Germline V gives CDR1 SGHVS, CDR2 FQNEAQ. V trimming: 1 base; J trimming: 7 bases; junction bases outside the gene matches: 0. The CDR3 spans 14 residues. Together with reference TRBV7-8 and TRBJ2-4, the CDR3 gives the full variable domain: GAGVSQSPRYKVAKRGQDVALRCDPISGHVSLFWYQQALGQGPEFLTYFQNEAQLDKSGLPSDRFFAERPEGSVSTLKIQRTQQEDSAVYLCASSLGTSGNIQYFGAGTRLSVL.

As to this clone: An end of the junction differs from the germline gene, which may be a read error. For the CDR3, the DNA is TGTGCCAGCAGTGTATCGGTCCAGGGGAGGGGGACGGGGCAGCCCCAGCATTTT. It translates to CASSVSVQGRGTGQPQHF. The chain uses TRBV27 and TRBJ1-5; D is perhaps TRBD1 (6 bases). This CDR3 comprises 18 residues. Germline V gene sequence: CDR1 MNHEY, CDR2 SMNVEV (reference sequence).

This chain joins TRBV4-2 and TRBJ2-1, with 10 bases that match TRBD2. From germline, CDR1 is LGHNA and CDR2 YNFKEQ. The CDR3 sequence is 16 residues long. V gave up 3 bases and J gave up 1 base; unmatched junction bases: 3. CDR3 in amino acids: CASSQEAGGSYNEQFF. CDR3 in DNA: TGTGCCAGCAGCCAGGAAGCGGGGGGGTCCTACAATGAGCAGTTCTTC.

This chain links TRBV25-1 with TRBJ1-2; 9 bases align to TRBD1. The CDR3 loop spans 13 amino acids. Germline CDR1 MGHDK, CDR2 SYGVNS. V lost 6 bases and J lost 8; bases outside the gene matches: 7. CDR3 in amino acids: CASRANRGRGYTF. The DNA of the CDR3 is TGTGCCAGCAGAGCGAACAGGGGGCGAGGCTACACCTTC.

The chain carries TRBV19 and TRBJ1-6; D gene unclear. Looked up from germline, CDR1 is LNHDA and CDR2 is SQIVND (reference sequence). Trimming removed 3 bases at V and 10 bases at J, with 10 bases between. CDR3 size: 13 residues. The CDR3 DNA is TGTGCCAGTAGTATTATAGTCGGGTCACCCCTCCACTTT. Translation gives CASSIIVGSPLHF.